These T cell receptor beta chains were read from a single sample in a study of regulatory T cells in long-lasting Graves disease. TCRdb re-analysed the multiplex PCR reads in MiXCR, keeping a single row per CDR3 protein. The sample lists some 220,000 distinct CDR3 sequences; roughly a fifth were seen once. The same data also went into a second study, on T cells in Graves' hyperthyroidism and ophthalmopathy.

The sequencing used peripheral blood mononuclear cells (PBMCs), collected at new diagnosis, from a patient treated with antithyroid drugs. The source is a woman aged 25 to 45 with Graves disease. CDR3s include the opening cysteine and the closing phenylalanine or tryptophan. Each record gives: D gene, V gene, clone size, J gene, CDR3 DNA, CDR3 protein. A D gene is named only where the DNA matches it firmly. Clone size is shown for a subset of rows, as once, few, many or a class of expanded clone.

D gene: .; V gene: TRBV10-3; clone size: many; J gene: TRBJ2-3; CDR3 DNA: TGTGCCATCAGTGACCCCACGGAAGGGAGAGGGGTTCGATTGGCAGATACGCAGTATTTT; CDR3 protein: CAISDPTEGRGVRLADTQYF
D gene: .; V gene: TRBV7-9; clone size: many; J gene: TRBJ2-7; CDR3 DNA: TGTGCCAGCAGCCCCGGACAGAATTCCTACGAGCAGTACTTC; CDR3 protein: CASSPGQNSYEQYF
D gene: .; V gene: TRBV11-2; clone size: .; J gene: TRBJ2-1; CDR3 DNA: TGTGCCAGCAGCTCCGCAGGGAGATACAATGAGCAGTTCTTC; CDR3 protein: CASSSAGRYNEQFF
D gene: TRBD1; V gene: TRBV10-3; clone size: many; J gene: TRBJ2-1; CDR3 DNA: TGTGCCATCAGTTCCGGGACAGGGACAGCGGAGAAGTTCTTC; CDR3 protein: CAISSGTGTAEKFF
D gene: .; V gene: TRBV7-2; clone size: many; J gene: TRBJ2-6; CDR3 DNA: TGTGCCAGCAGCCCGAGCATTGCGTCTGGGGCCAACGTCCTGACTTTC; CDR3 protein: CASSPSIASGANVLTF
D gene: TRBD1; V gene: TRBV20-1; clone size: many; J gene: TRBJ2-7; CDR3 DNA: TGCAGTGCCATCTCCGGGACAGGGGCCTACGAGCAGTACTTC; CDR3 protein: CSAISGTGAYEQYF
D gene: TRBD2; V gene: TRBV19; clone size: .; J gene: TRBJ2-4; CDR3 DNA: TGTGCCAGTAGTGAGACTAGCGTTAACATTCAGTACTTC; CDR3 protein: CASSETSVNIQYF
D gene: .; V gene: TRBV5-1; clone size: many; J gene: TRBJ1-4; CDR3 DNA: TGCGCCAGCAGCTTGGATCAGGGTTCGGGCGAAAAACTGTTTTTT; CDR3 protein: CASSLDQGSGEKLFF
D gene: TRBD2; V gene: TRBV12-3/TRBV12-4; clone size: many; J gene: TRBJ2-1; CDR3 DNA: TGTGCCAGCAGTCCAGCGGGGACTAGCGGGGACTACAATGAGCAGTTCTTC; CDR3 protein: CASSPAGTSGDYNEQFF
D gene: .; V gene: TRBV7-9; clone size: many; J gene: TRBJ1-1; CDR3 DNA: TGTGCCAGCAGCTTCCAGGACACTGAAGCTTTCTTT; CDR3 protein: CASSFQDTEAFF
D gene: TRBD2; V gene: TRBV20-1; clone size: .; J gene: TRBJ2-5; CDR3 DNA: TGCAGTGCTAGAGACACGGGGCCTAGCGGAAACCAAGAGACCCAGTACTTC; CDR3 protein: CSARDTGPSGNQETQYF
D gene: TRBD2; V gene: TRBV7-9; clone size: many; J gene: TRBJ2-3; CDR3 DNA: TGTGCCAGCAGCCTGGGGCCTAGCGGGGGCCGGGCGTTAGATACGCAGTATTTT; CDR3 protein: CASSLGPSGGRALDTQYF
D gene: .; V gene: TRBV5-1; clone size: .; J gene: TRBJ1-1; CDR3 DNA: TGCGCCAGCAGCTTGGTAGAGGGGGTAGGAGCTTTCTTT; CDR3 protein: CASSLVEGVGAFF
D gene: TRBD2; V gene: TRBV29-1; clone size: .; J gene: TRBJ2-1; CDR3 DNA: TGCAGCGTTAGACTAGCGGGGGGTAGTGAGCAGTTCTTC; CDR3 protein: CSVRLAGGSEQFF
D gene: .; V gene: TRBV5-1; clone size: many; J gene: TRBJ1-6; CDR3 DNA: TGCGCCAGCAGCCTCTCACGGGGATATTCACCCCTCCACTTT; CDR3 protein: CASSLSRGYSPLHF
D gene: .; V gene: TRBV28; clone size: many; J gene: TRBJ2-1; CDR3 DNA: TGTGCCAGCAGGCCTCCGGGCACCTACAATGAGCAGTTCTTC; CDR3 protein: CASRPPGTYNEQFF
D gene: TRBD1; V gene: TRBV2; clone size: .; J gene: TRBJ2-2; CDR3 DNA: TGTGCCAGCAGAGGGACAGGGTTCGGGGAGCTGTTTTTT; CDR3 protein: CASRGTGFGELFF
D gene: TRBD1; V gene: TRBV11-2; clone size: many; J gene: TRBJ2-1; CDR3 DNA: TGTGCCAGCAGCTCATCAGGGGGCAATGAGCAGTTCTTC; CDR3 protein: CASSSSGGNEQFF
D gene: .; V gene: TRBV20-1; clone size: many; J gene: TRBJ1-6; CDR3 DNA: TGCAGTGCCATTGGGCAGGGGTCCTATAATTCACCCCTCCACTTT; CDR3 protein: CSAIGQGSYNSPLHF
D gene: TRBD1; V gene: TRBV6-1; clone size: .; J gene: TRBJ1-6; CDR3 DNA: TGTGCCAGCAGGACAGGGGGTTTTGATGCGGGAAGTTCACCCCTCCACTTT; CDR3 protein: CASRTGGFDAGSSPLHF
D gene: TRBD2; V gene: TRBV15; clone size: few; J gene: TRBJ2-1; CDR3 DNA: TGTGCCACCAGCAGAGATCGGGAGGGCTCGGCTGAGCAGTTCTTC; CDR3 protein: CATSRDREGSAEQFF
D gene: .; V gene: TRBV15; clone size: many; J gene: TRBJ2-3; CDR3 DNA: TGTGCCACCAGTCAAAGGGGAACTAGCACAGATACGCAGTATTTT; CDR3 protein: CATSQRGTSTDTQYF
D gene: .; V gene: TRBV30; clone size: many; J gene: TRBJ1-2; CDR3 DNA: TGTGCCTGGAGTGTGGACAGCTACGGTGGCTACACCTTC; CDR3 protein: CAWSVDSYGGYTF
D gene: TRBD1; V gene: TRBV28; clone size: many; J gene: TRBJ1-5; CDR3 DNA: TGTGCCAGCGGGACAGGTTTAAATCAGCCCCAGCATTTT; CDR3 protein: CASGTGLNQPQHF
D gene: TRBD1; V gene: TRBV20-1; clone size: many; J gene: TRBJ2-5; CDR3 DNA: TGCAGTGCTACCAACAGGGGTGAGACCCAGTACTTC; CDR3 protein: CSATNRGETQYF
D gene: .; V gene: TRBV5-1; clone size: many; J gene: TRBJ1-2; CDR3 DNA: TGCGCCAGCAGTGGCGTGGCAGACCCCTATGGCTACACCTTC; CDR3 protein: CASSGVADPYGYTF
D gene: .; V gene: TRBV6-2/TRBV6-3; clone size: .; J gene: TRBJ1-1; CDR3 DNA: TGTGCCAGCGGCGTAGGGGCAGGGCGGAGCACTGAAGCTTTCTTT; CDR3 protein: CASGVGAGRSTEAFF
D gene: .; V gene: TRBV12-3/TRBV12-4; clone size: many; J gene: TRBJ1-1; CDR3 DNA: TGTGCCAGCAGCTACACCGGGAAACGAGGCACTGAAGCTTTCTTT; CDR3 protein: CASSYTGKRGTEAFF
D gene: .; V gene: TRBV12-3/TRBV12-4; clone size: many; J gene: TRBJ1-4; CDR3 DNA: TGTGCCAGCAGCTCCAAAACTCTCGGGGGGGTATGGGAAAAACTGTTTTTT; CDR3 protein: CASSSKTLGGVWEKLFF
D gene: .; V gene: TRBV7-8; clone size: many; J gene: TRBJ2-1; CDR3 DNA: TGTGCCAGCCACCACCCCGGAGTTACAAAGCAGTTCTTC; CDR3 protein: CASHHPGVTKQFF
D gene: .; V gene: TRBV10-3; clone size: .; J gene: TRBJ1-1; CDR3 DNA: TGTGCCATCAGTGAGTACACTGAAGCTTTCTTT; CDR3 protein: CAISEYTEAFF
D gene: .; V gene: TRBV11-2; clone size: many; J gene: TRBJ2-1; CDR3 DNA: TGTGCCAGCAGCCAAGAATATGGAGGGATCCAATCCTACAATGAGCAGTTCTTC; CDR3 protein: CASSQEYGGIQSYNEQFF
D gene: TRBD2; V gene: TRBV5-8; clone size: many; J gene: TRBJ2-3; CDR3 DNA: TGTGCCAGCAGCTTGGGACTAGCAATTAGTGATACGCAGTATTTT; CDR3 protein: CASSLGLAISDTQYF
D gene: .; V gene: TRBV19; clone size: many; J gene: TRBJ1-2; CDR3 DNA: TGTGCCAGTAGTCCGCGCTGGGGGGAAAGCTATGGCTACACCTTC; CDR3 protein: CASSPRWGESYGYTF
D gene: .; V gene: TRBV11-3; clone size: many; J gene: TRBJ1-1; CDR3 DNA: TGTGCCAGCAGCTTAGATACGGGAGGAGGAGGGAGAAGCACTGAAGCTTTCTTT; CDR3 protein: CASSLDTGGGGRSTEAFF
D gene: TRBD2; V gene: TRBV20-1; clone size: .; J gene: TRBJ2-1; CDR3 DNA: TGCAGTGCTAGAGTCGGGACTAGCGGTAGCTCCTACAATGAGCAGTTCTTC; CDR3 protein: CSARVGTSGSSYNEQFF
D gene: .; V gene: TRBV7-8; clone size: few; J gene: TRBJ2-7; CDR3 DNA: TGTGCCAGCAACCGGGACACTTACGAGCAGTACTTC; CDR3 protein: CASNRDTYEQYF
D gene: TRBD1; V gene: TRBV4-1; clone size: many; J gene: TRBJ2-2; CDR3 DNA: TGCGCCAGCCAGGACAGGGGGAACACCGGGGAGCTGTTTTTT; CDR3 protein: CASQDRGNTGELFF
D gene: TRBD1; V gene: TRBV3-1; clone size: many; J gene: TRBJ2-4; CDR3 DNA: TGTGCCAGCAGCCAAGGGGGACAGGGGGCCAAAAACATTCAGTACTTC; CDR3 protein: CASSQGGQGAKNIQYF
D gene: .; V gene: TRBV19; clone size: .; J gene: TRBJ2-5; CDR3 DNA: TGTGCCTCAGGGATCCAAGAGACCCAGTACTTC; CDR3 protein: CASGIQETQYF
D gene: .; V gene: TRBV2; clone size: many; J gene: TRBJ1-4; CDR3 DNA: TGTGCCAGCAAACTCAACATGGGGGGTGAAAAACTGTTTTTT; CDR3 protein: CASKLNMGGEKLFF
D gene: TRBD1; V gene: TRBV18; clone size: many; J gene: TRBJ2-7; CDR3 DNA: TGTGCCAGCTCACCCCCGGGACAGGGGGTAAGGGAGCAGTACTTC; CDR3 protein: CASSPPGQGVREQYF
D gene: .; V gene: TRBV11-1; clone size: many; J gene: TRBJ2-3; CDR3 DNA: TGTGCCAGCAGCTCGGGACGCTACACAGATACGCAGTATTTT; CDR3 protein: CASSSGRYTDTQYF
D gene: TRBD1; V gene: TRBV25-1; clone size: many; J gene: TRBJ2-3; CDR3 DNA: TGTGCCAGCAGTGAAGCGAGGGGGCGCGCAGATACGCAGTATTTT; CDR3 protein: CASSEARGRADTQYF
D gene: TRBD2; V gene: TRBV20-1; clone size: many; J gene: TRBJ2-3; CDR3 DNA: TGCAGTGCTAGAGATTTGGGACTAGCGGGGGGACCTAGCACAGATACGCAGTATTTT; CDR3 protein: CSARDLGLAGGPSTDTQYF
D gene: TRBD2; V gene: TRBV30; clone size: many; J gene: TRBJ2-3; CDR3 DNA: TGTGCCTGGAGTGAAGGGGGACTAGCGGGGGTAACAGATACGCAGTATTTT; CDR3 protein: CAWSEGGLAGVTDTQYF